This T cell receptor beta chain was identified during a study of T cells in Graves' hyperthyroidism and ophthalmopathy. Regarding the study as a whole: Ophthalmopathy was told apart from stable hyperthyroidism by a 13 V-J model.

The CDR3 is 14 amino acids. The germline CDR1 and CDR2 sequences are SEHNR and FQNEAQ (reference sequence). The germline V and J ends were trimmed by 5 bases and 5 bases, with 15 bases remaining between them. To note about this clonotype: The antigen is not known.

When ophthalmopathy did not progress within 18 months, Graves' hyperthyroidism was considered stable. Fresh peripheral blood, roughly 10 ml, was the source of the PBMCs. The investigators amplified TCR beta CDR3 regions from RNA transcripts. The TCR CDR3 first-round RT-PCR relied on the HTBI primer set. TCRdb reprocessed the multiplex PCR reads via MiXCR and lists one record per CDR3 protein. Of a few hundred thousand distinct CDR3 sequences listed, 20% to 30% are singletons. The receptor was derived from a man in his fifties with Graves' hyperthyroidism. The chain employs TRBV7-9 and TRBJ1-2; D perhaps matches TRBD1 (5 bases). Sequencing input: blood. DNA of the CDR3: TGTGCCAGCAGCCCCCGGGGGACTGCTTATGGCTACACCTTC. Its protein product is CASSPRGTAYGYTF.